The 23 T cell receptor beta chains given below trace back to one sample, sequenced in a study of T cells in Graves' hyperthyroidism and ophthalmopathy. It was RNA transcripts that yielded the amplified TCR beta CDR3 regions. TCR CDR3 regions were first amplified by RT-PCR with HTBI primers. TCRdb reprocessed the multiplex PCR reads with MiXCR, giving one entry per CDR3 protein. This sample has approximately 690,000 distinct CDR3 sequences; 14% occur once, and the top ten carry about an eighth. The sequencing input was blood. The receptor source for this set is a woman aged 45-59 years with Graves' ophthalmopathy.

This clonotype was counted many times. The rearrangement joins TRBV3-1 to TRBJ2-2; TRBD2 aligns across 7 bases. CDR3 length: 17 amino acids. Losses at the gene ends were 1 base for V and 1 base for J; bases not matched to a gene: 6. Germline CDR1 and CDR2: LGHDT and YNNKEL (reference sequence). The CDR3 region is CASSQGSLAENTGELFF. The CDR3 region has the DNA TGTGCCAGCAGCCAAGGTAGCCTAGCGGAGAACACCGGGGAGCTGTTTTTT.

This clonotype was counted only a few times. The V call is TRBV28, the J call TRBJ1-2, with D possibly matching TRBD1 (6 bases). The CDR3 contains 15 residues. Germline-derived CDR1 and CDR2 are MDHEN and SYDVKM. V lost 5 bases and J lost 2, with 15 bases in between. CDR3 nucleotide sequence: TGTGCCAGCAGTCCCCGCATACAGGGAAACTATGGCTACACCTTC. Amino acids: CASSPRIQGNYGYTF.

This chain joins TRBV9 and TRBJ2-1, with D possibly matching TRBD1 (5 bases). CDR1 is SGDLS, CDR2 YYNGEE, per germline. The CDR3 contains 14 residues. V gave up 2 bases and J gave up 7 bases, with 13 bases separating them. The CDR3: CASSVPGKGNEQFF. Here the CDR3 DNA reads TGTGCCAGCAGCGTTCCAGGGAAGGGGAATGAGCAGTTCTTC.

This clonotype was observed at least ten times. The rearrangement uses TRBV18 and TRBJ2-1, with D unresolved. The CDR3 runs to 14 residues. Germline loops: CDR1 KGHSH, CDR2 LQKENI. V lost 3 bases, J lost 5 bases, and 11 bases lay in between. CDR3 nucleotide sequence: TGTGCCAGCTCACCGAAGCCGGGTGACAATGAGCAGTTCTTC. Translated: CASSPKPGDNEQFF.

The chain carries TRBV5-1 and TRBJ2-5; the D is unclear. The CDR3 is 14 amino acids. Germline V lookup: CDR1 SGHRS, CDR2 YFSETQ. With 0 bases removed from V and 6 bases from J, the gap between germline ends came to 12 bases. Here the CDR3 reads CASSLGLASQTQYF. CDR3 in DNA: TGCGCCAGCAGCTTGGGGTTAGCCAGTCAGACCCAGTACTTC.

This clonotype was detected many times. The chain uses TRBV7-9 and TRBJ2-7; D is undetermined. The CDR3 contains 14 residues. Trimming left V 2 bases short and J 2 bases short, with 10 bases between. Germline V lookup: CDR1 SEHNR, CDR2 FQNEAQ (reference sequence). The CDR3, as DNA: TGTGCCAGCAGCTTATACGAAGAAACCTACGAGCAGTACTTC. It is translated as CASSLYEETYEQYF.

There are many counts of this clonotype. The rearrangement uses TRBV28 and TRBJ1-2, with unresolved D. The germline CDR1 and CDR2 sequences are MDHEN and SYDVKM. The CDR3 sequence is 15 residues long. V dropped 5 bases and J dropped 2 bases, with 15 bases sitting between them. CDR3 protein: CASSPPAGNNYGYTF. The CDR3 nucleotides read TGTGCCAGCAGTCCTCCCGCGGGCAACAACTATGGCTACACCTTC.

This clonotype was observed a handful of times. The genes are TRBV4-2 and TRBJ2-7, with D unresolved. The CDR3 covers 20 residues. Germline CDR1 LGHNA, CDR2 YNFKEQ. Trimming shortened V by 0 bases and J by 6 bases, and 30 bases separated the two germline ends. The CDR3 protein is CASSQERPLSRHFSPSEQYF. For the CDR3, the DNA is TGTGCCAGCAGCCAAGAACGGCCCCTCTCCCGACATTTTTCGCCGAGCGAGCAGTACTTC.

On this clonotype itself: A read error may be the cause here, since a much bigger clone is one base away. V and J are TRBV18 and TRBJ2-3, with unresolved D. The CDR3 is 15 residues long. Germline CDR1 is KGHSH and CDR2 is LQKENI. The V gene lost 1 base and the J gene lost 2 bases, with 10 bases spanning the gap. The CDR3 nucleotides read TGTGCCAGCTCACCACGGGGTCTCTCCACAGATACGCAGTATTTT. It translates to CASSPRGLSTDTQYF.

The table lists this clonotype with a few counts. The chain joins TRBV20-1 to TRBJ1-4; 8 bases map to TRBD1. The germline gives CDR1 DFQATT, CDR2 SNEGSKA (reference sequence). This CDR3 contains 15 residues. V shed 3 bases, J shed 8 bases, and the junction held 11 bases outside the gene matches. In nucleotides, the CDR3 is TGCAGTGCTAGTCACTCAGGCAGGGGGCAAGAAAAACTGTTTTTT. Its protein is CSASHSGRGQEKLFF.

This clonotype was observed at least ten times. DNA for the CDR3: TGTGCCAGCAGCGTCCGGGTTTCGTCGGGCTACACCTTC. Protein sequence: CASSVRVSSGYTF. V usage is TRBV9 and J usage is TRBJ1-2, with D unresolved. The CDR3 has 13 residues. Germline CDR1 is SGDLS and CDR2 is YYNGEE. V lost 2 bases, J lost 8 bases, and 13 bases lay in between.

The V and J genes are TRBV7-2 and TRBJ2-1, with TRBD2 identical over 8 bases. J was trimmed by 8 bases and V by 1 base; bases with no gene match: 4. There are 14 residues in the CDR3. Germline V gene lookup returns CDR1 SGHTA and CDR2 FQGNSA. CDR3 residues: CASSLDSGSYEQFF. In DNA, the CDR3 is TGTGCCAGCAGCTTAGACAGCGGGAGCTATGAGCAGTTCTTC.

This clonotype was counted at least ten times. This rearrangement joins TRBV5-1 to TRBJ1-1; a possible D gene is TRBD1 (5 bases). Germline assignment: CDR1 SGHRS and CDR2 YFSETQ. CDR3 length: 15 residues. The V end was cut by 0 bases, the J end by 5 bases, with 14 bases between. The CDR3 sequence: CASSLDTGRRTEAFF. In DNA form, the CDR3 reads TGCGCCAGCAGCTTGGATACAGGAAGGCGGACTGAAGCTTTCTTT.

In its sample, this clonotype was seen a few times. The chain joins TRBV6-1 to TRBJ1-1; D not resolved. V shed 8 bases and J shed 2 bases, with 9 bases lying between them. In germline, CDR1 is MNHNS, CDR2 SASEGT. This CDR3 contains 12 residues. CDR3 DNA: TGTGCCAGCTTCATCGGTAACACTGAAGCTTTCTTT. It translates to CASFIGNTEAFF.

This clonotype has a count of ten or more. The chain is built from TRBV20-1 and TRBJ2-3; TRBD2 matches 13 bases. J gave up 6 bases and V 1 base, and 13 bases lay outside the gene matches. Germline values: CDR1 DFQATT, CDR2 SNEGSKA (reference sequence). The CDR3 runs to 18 residues. DNA for the CDR3: TGCAGTGCTAGAGGGACTAGCGGGAGTTGGCTTGTAAGGGATACGCAGTATTTT. Translated: CSARGTSGSWLVRDTQYF.

V gene TRBV10-3 combines with J gene TRBJ2-4; 7 bases map to TRBD1. The CDR3 is made up of 16 amino acids. CDR1 and CDR2 from the germline V gene are ENHRY and SYGVKD. Trimming cost V 10 bases and J 2 bases; bases outside gene matches: 14. The CDR3 region has the DNA TGTGCCAGTTCGACCGGGACAGTCCTGTCCAAAAACATTCAGTACTTC. Its protein product is CASSTGTVLSKNIQYF.

This clonotype was counted a few times. The V call is TRBV5-1, the J call TRBJ2-1; D could derive from TRBD1 or TRBD2 (5 bases each). The CDR3 sequence is 15 residues long. Germline CDR1 and CDR2: SGHRS and YFSETQ. V was shortened by 2 bases and J by 4 bases, with 13 bases between the two germline ends. In DNA form, the CDR3 reads TGCGCCAGCAGCTTCAGAGGGGTCCTATACAATGAGCAGTTCTTC. Residues: CASSFRGVLYNEQFF.

This clonotype has ten or more counts. The V call is TRBV6-2 or TRBV6-3, the J call TRBJ2-7; TRBD1 or TRBD2 may be the D gene (5 bases each). Trimming took off 2 bases at V and 7 bases at J, with 12 bases between the two ends. CDR3 length equals 13 residues. From germline, CDR1 is MNHEY and CDR2 SVGEGT. DNA of the CDR3: TGTGCCAGCAGTTACCACCCGAGGGGAGAGCAGTACTTC. It is translated as CASSYHPRGEQYF.

The sample holds many counts of this clonotype. V and J are TRBV18 and TRBJ2-7, with D tentatively TRBD1 (6 bases). V was pared by 4 bases and J by 7 bases, with 11 bases between. Germline lookup yields CDR1 KGHSH and CDR2 LQKENI. This CDR3 spans 12 amino acids. CDR3 sequence reads: CASSQQGREQYF. In DNA form, the CDR3 reads TGTGCCAGCTCACAACAGGGTAGGGAGCAGTACTTC.

This clonotype was picked up many times. The gene calls are TRBV2 and TRBJ1-4; unclear D gene. Trimming took 1 base from V and 0 from J, leaving 6 bases between them. CDR1 and CDR2 from the germline V gene are SNHLY and FYNNEI. This CDR3 is built from 15 residues. CDR3 residues: CASSEDSATNEKLFF. The CDR3 bases are TGTGCCAGCAGTGAAGACAGTGCAACTAATGAAAAACTGTTTTTT.

Many counts were recorded for this clonotype. The chain recombines TRBV14 with TRBJ2-1, with 8 bases lining up with TRBD2. V lost 1 base and J lost 4; bases outside the gene matches: 9. Germline-derived CDR1 and CDR2 are SGHDN and FVKESK. This CDR3 contains 17 residues. DNA for the CDR3: TGTGCCAGCAGCCAAGGGGCGACTAGCGTAAGTTACAATGAGCAGTTCTTC. This sequence encodes CASSQGATSVSYNEQFF.

The chain is built from TRBV4-1 and TRBJ2-5; D is unresolved. CDR3 length: 15 amino acids. The V end lost 2 bases, the J end lost 4 bases, and 14 bases lay between the germline ends. Looked up from germline, CDR1 is MGHRA and CDR2 is YSYEKL. The CDR3 nucleotides are TGCGCCAGCAGCCAACCCGGTAGTACCTCAGAGACCCAGTACTTC. It specifies CASSQPGSTSETQYF.

The chain employs TRBV5-6 and TRBJ2-4; 10 bases match TRBD2. V dropped 0 bases and J dropped 9; count of bases not matched to a gene: 9. The CDR3 is made up of 16 amino acids. Germline loops: CDR1 SGHDT, CDR2 YYEEEE. This CDR3 reads CASSLALAGVKGIQYF. The CDR3 bases are TGTGCCAGCAGCTTGGCCCTAGCGGGAGTTAAGGGCATTCAGTACTTC.